Below, 18 T cell receptor beta chains from the same sample are listed, as sequenced in a study of Tregs in tolerant kidney transplant recipients (dated by TCRdb to the late 2010s). Preparation of the library involved the immunoSEQ multiplex PCR assay. TCRdb mirrors the immuneACCESS table, restricted to in-frame sequences. Some clones are absent from its copies; in checked studies, under half trace to an unresolved V gene, and the reason for the others is unknown. The sample data list 200,000 to 300,000 clones, and 84% of these were observed just once. The biggest ten clones account for less than 0.75% of the sample. The sample comprised CD4+ T cells from blood. The receptor source for this set is a human donor in good health.

The count of this clone is one. The rearrangement uses TRBV4-1 and TRBJ2-1, with a tentative D call TRBD2 (6 bases). This CDR3 has 17 amino acids. Germline V gene lookup returns CDR1 MGHRA and CDR2 YSYEKL. The V and J ends lost 0 bases and 4 bases respectively, with 16 bases between them. For the CDR3, the DNA is TGCGCCAGCAGCCAAGAACGCGGGCGGGGACTTTACAATGAGCAGTTCTTC. Translating it yields CASSQERGRGLYNEQFF.

In this sample, this clone turned up a few times. This chain uses TRBV10-1 with TRBJ2-7; unclear D gene. CDR3 size: 12 residues. Germline loops: CDR1 WNHNN, CDR2 SYGVQD (reference sequence). The V gene lost 6 bases and the J gene lost 5 bases, with 11 bases spanning the gap. DNA for the CDR3: TGCGCCAGCAGCAATTTTTTCAACGAGCAGTACTTC. Translation gives CASSNFFNEQYF.

V usage is TRBV6-1 and J usage is TRBJ2-5, with D perhaps TRBD2 (5 bases). The DNA end favors TRBJ2-7, so the J call may be wrong. Germline CDR1 reads MNHNS; CDR2 reads SASEGT. The CDR3 sequence is 15 residues long. This CDR3 is CASSEALAPGNEQYF. The CDR3 DNA follows: TGTGCCAGCAGTGAAGCGCTGGCGCCCGGGAACGAGCAGTACTTC.

The CDR3 DNA reads as TGTGCCAGTAGTAGTGGGCCCGCCCCCGAGCAGTACTTC. Amino acid sequence: CASSSGPAPEQYF. This sequence joins TRBV19 and TRBJ2-5; no clear D gene. The J call may be wrong; the DNA end is better matched by TRBJ2-7. The CDR3 totals 13 residues. Looked up from germline, CDR1 is LNHDA and CDR2 is SQIVND (reference sequence).

The chain recombines TRBV14 with TRBJ1-6, with 9 bases identical to TRBD1. Trimming removed 4 bases from V and 7 bases from J; junction bases left unmatched: 8. Germline values: CDR1 SGHDN, CDR2 FVKESK. The CDR3 is made up of 16 amino acids. The chain's CDR3 is CASSPVTGGSNSPLHF. CDR3 sequence (DNA): TGTGCCAGCAGCCCTGTGACAGGGGGATCAAATTCACCCCTCCACTTT.

The J gene is TRBJ1-3, the V gene TRBV27; D unresolved. V lost 2 bases and J 7 bases, leaving 9 bases between the germline ends. Germline CDR1 is MNHEY and CDR2 is SMNVEV (reference sequence). CDR3 length: 13 residues. CDR3 DNA sequence: TGTGCCAGCAGTTTACTCCCCGGTAACACCATATATTTT. Protein product: CASSLLPGNTIYF.

The chain is built from TRBV7-6 and TRBJ1-1; D is ambiguous. Deletions cut 0 bases from V and 10 bases from J, with 9 bases between. The CDR3 length is 12 residues. In germline, CDR1 is SGHVS, CDR2 FNYEAQ. The CDR3 is CASSLAGSGAFF. CDR3 nucleotides: TGTGCCAGCAGCTTAGCGGGGAGTGGAGCTTTCTTT.

This clone was seen more than once but under ten times. The chain links TRBV13 to TRBJ2-1; 13 nucleotides line up with TRBD2. This CDR3 contains 18 residues. Per germline, CDR1 PRHDT and CDR2 FYEKMQ (reference sequence). V was pared by 1 base and J by 7 bases, with 10 bases of the junction left unmatched. The CDR3 region is CASSLEARLAGGGNEQFF. The CDR3 DNA reads TGTGCCAGCAGCTTAGAGGCCCGACTAGCGGGAGGCGGTAATGAGCAGTTCTTC.

As DNA, the CDR3 is TGTGCCAGTAGCCAGGACGGACGTTATAGGAATGAGCAGTTCTTC. Its protein is CASSQDGRYRNEQFF. This sequence joins TRBV19 and TRBJ2-1; D gene unclear. The CDR3 runs 15 residues. V gave up 6 bases and J gave up 7 bases, with 19 bases separating them. Germline V lookup: CDR1 LNHDA, CDR2 SQIVND (reference sequence).

This chain's CDR3 is CSVEESRSMNTEAFF. CDR3 DNA sequence: TGCAGCGTTGAAGAATCCAGGAGCATGAACACTGAAGCTTTCTTT. The rearrangement links TRBV29-1 to TRBJ1-1; D remains unclear. Germline assignment: CDR1 SQVTM and CDR2 ANQGSEA. The CDR3 consists of 15 residues. V lost 0 bases and J 0 bases, leaving 11 bases between the germline ends.

The rearrangement uses TRBV6-1 and TRBJ1-5, with D possibly being TRBD1 (5 bases). Trimming took 2 bases from V and 4 from J, leaving 6 bases between them. CDR3 length equals 13 residues. The V gene's germline CDR1 is MNHNS and CDR2 SASEGT. The CDR3 DNA sequence: TGTGCCAGCAGTGAAAACAGGAATCAGCCCCAGCATTTT. Translation gives CASSENRNQPQHF.

This clone was seen once. This chain joins TRBV15 and TRBJ2-7; the match to TRBD2 covers 7 bases. V shed 0 bases and J 3 bases; nucleotides not matched to a gene: 2. Germline CDR1 is LNHNV and CDR2 is YYDKDF (reference sequence). The length of the CDR3 is 14 residues. The CDR3 DNA reads TGTGCCACCAGCAGAGATAGGACTAGCTACGAGCAGTACTTC. Its translation: CATSRDRTSYEQYF. Complete variable domain (other parts from reference TRBV15 and TRBJ2-7): DAMVIQNPRYQVTQFGKPVTLSCSQTLNHNVMYWYQQKSSQAPKLLFHYYDKDFNNEADTPDNFQSRRPNTSFCFLDIRSPGLGDTAMYLCATSRDRTSYEQYFGPGTRLTVT.

This clone was recorded a few times. V usage is TRBV21-1 and J usage is TRBJ2-7; TRBD1 is taken as the D call from the table, unchecked against the DNA. TRBV21-1 constitutes a pseudogene. The length of the CDR3 is 18 residues. CDR3 DNA sequence: TGTGCCAGCAGCGAAAAGGGCACACCAGGGCCCAGCTCCTACGAGCAGTACTTC. Translating it yields CASSEKGTPGPSSYEQYF.

The gene calls are TRBV7-7 and TRBJ2-5, with a weak D call TRBD1 (5 bases). Trimming pared 4 bases from V and 4 bases from J, leaving 10 bases between. This CDR3 has 13 residues. Germline values: CDR1 SSHAT, CDR2 FNYEAQ (reference sequence). The CDR3 sequence is CASSSDTRETQYF. Here the CDR3 DNA reads TGTGCCAGCAGCTCGGACACCCGAGAGACCCAGTACTTC. The full variable domain, completed using reference TRBV7-7 and TRBJ2-5, is GAGVSQSPRYKVTKRGQDVTLRCDPISSHATLYWYQQALGQGPEFLTYFNYEAQPDKSGLPSDRFSAERPEGSISTLTIQRTEQRDSAMYRCASSSDTRETQYFGPGTRLLVL.

The chain is built from TRBV5-1 and TRBJ1-6; the match to TRBD1 covers 8 bases. The CDR3 is 14 residues long. Looked up from germline, CDR1 is SGHRS and CDR2 is YFSETQ. V dropped 2 bases and J dropped 7; count of bases not matched to a gene: 2. CDR3: CASSFTGGNSPLHF. In DNA form, the CDR3 reads TGCGCCAGCAGCTTTACAGGGGGGAATTCACCCCTCCACTTT.

The chain is built from TRBV7-2 and TRBJ1-2; tentative D call: TRBD1 (5 bases). The CDR3 loop spans 14 amino acids. CDR1 is SGHTA, CDR2 FQGNSA, per germline. V was shortened by 1 base and J by 7 bases, with 13 bases between the two germline ends. The CDR3 DNA follows: TGTGCCAGCAGCTTAGGGCAGGGTTCATTTGGCTACACCTTC. It is translated as CASSLGQGSFGYTF.

The chain has TRBV18 and TRBJ2-3; D ambiguous. Germline assignment: CDR1 KGHSH and CDR2 LQKENI. The CDR3 consists of 15 residues. Deletions cut 2 bases from V and 2 bases from J, with 11 bases between. The CDR3 coding sequence is TGTGCCAGCTCACCAAATCTGGGATTCACAGATACGCAGTATTTT. Translating it yields CASSPNLGFTDTQYF. Full variable domain (remainder filled in from reference TRBV18 and TRBJ2-3): NAGVMQNPRHLVRRRGQEARLRCSPMKGHSHVYWYRQLPEEGLKFMVYLQKENIIDESGMPKERFSAEFPKEGPSILRIQQVVRGDSAAYFCASSPNLGFTDTQYFGPGTRLTVL.

V is TRBV2 and J is TRBJ2-5; D remains ambiguous. CDR1 and CDR2 from the germline V gene are SNHLY and FYNNEI. The CDR3 runs to 17 residues. V lost 1 base and J 5 bases, leaving 20 bases between the germline ends. The chain's CDR3 is CASSEGFWRWRNETQYF. CDR3 coding DNA: TGTGCCAGCAGTGAAGGTTTTTGGCGGTGGAGAAATGAGACCCAGTACTTC.